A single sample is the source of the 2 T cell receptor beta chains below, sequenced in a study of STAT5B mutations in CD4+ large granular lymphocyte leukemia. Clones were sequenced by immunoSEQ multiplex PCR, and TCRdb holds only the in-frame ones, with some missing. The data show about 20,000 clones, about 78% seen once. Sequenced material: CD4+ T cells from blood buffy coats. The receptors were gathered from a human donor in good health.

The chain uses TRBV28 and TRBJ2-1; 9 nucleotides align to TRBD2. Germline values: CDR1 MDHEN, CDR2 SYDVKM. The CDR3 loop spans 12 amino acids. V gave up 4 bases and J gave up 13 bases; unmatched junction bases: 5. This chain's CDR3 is CASSSTTSGQFF. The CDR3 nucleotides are TGTGCCAGCAGTTCCACGACTAGCGGACAGTTCTTC.

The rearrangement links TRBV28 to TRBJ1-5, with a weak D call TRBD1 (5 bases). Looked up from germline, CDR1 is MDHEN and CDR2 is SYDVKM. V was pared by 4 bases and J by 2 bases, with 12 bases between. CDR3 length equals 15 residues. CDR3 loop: CASSSPGQGNQPQHF. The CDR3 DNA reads TGTGCCAGCAGTTCCCCAGGGCAGGGCAATCAGCCCCAGCATTTT.